Presented here are 18 T cell receptor beta chains from one specimen sequenced in a study of control samples from healthy donors and cancer patients. The method was immunoSEQ multiplex PCR; TCRdb's version includes in-frame clones alone and lacks a portion of them. The sample has around 120,000 clones, approximately 90% seen once. Sequencing was performed on blood. The receptor set was obtained from an older woman in good health.

The rearrangement links TRBV4-2 to TRBJ2-1, with TRBD2 matching over 9 bases. This CDR3 contains 16 residues. Germline lookup yields CDR1 LGHNA and CDR2 YNFKEQ. Trimming took 0 bases from V and 7 from J; bases not matched to a gene: 7. In DNA form, the CDR3 reads TGTGCCAGCAGCCAAGAACCAGCGGGGGGCGGGAATGAGCAGTTCTTC. It is translated as CASSQEPAGGGNEQFF.

The J gene is TRBJ2-7, the V gene TRBV19; D perhaps matches TRBD1 (6 bases). V lost 3 bases to trimming and J lost 3 bases, with 9 bases between them. Germline CDR1 is LNHDA and CDR2 is SQIVND (reference sequence). The CDR3 has 13 amino acids. The CDR3 DNA is TGTGCCAGTAGTATCAACAGGGACTACGAGCAGTACTTC. It specifies CASSINRDYEQYF.

The chain recombines TRBV19 with TRBJ1-5; D gene unclear. Trimming removed 6 bases from V and 0 bases from J, with 6 bases in between. The CDR3 loop spans 13 amino acids. Looked up from germline, CDR1 is LNHDA and CDR2 is SQIVND (reference sequence). The CDR3 sequence is CASSLDSNQPQHF. The DNA of the CDR3 is TGTGCCAGTAGCCTTGATAGCAATCAGCCCCAGCATTTT.

The chain carries TRBV5-1 and TRBJ1-5, with D perhaps matching TRBD1 (5 bases). Germline V CDR1 and CDR2: SGHRS, YFSETQ. Trimming took off 0 bases at V and 6 bases at J, with 10 bases between the two ends. The CDR3 loop spans 14 amino acids. The CDR3 sequence is CASSLGGGGQPQHF. DNA of the CDR3: TGCGCCAGCAGCTTGGGAGGCGGGGGTCAGCCCCAGCATTTT. The full variable domain, rest sourced from reference TRBV5-1 and TRBJ1-5, is KAGVTQTPRYLIKTRGQQVTLSCSPISGHRSVSWYQQTPGQGLQFLFEYFSETQRNKGNFPGRFSGRQFSNSRSEMNVSTLELGDSALYLCASSLGGGGQPQHFGDGTRLSIL.

Here the CDR3 DNA reads TGTGCCAGCAGTTTCACCGGGACAGGGGGCGTTCAGCCCCAGCATTTT. Translated: CASSFTGTGGVQPQHF. This chain joins TRBV6-2 or TRBV6-3 and TRBJ1-5; 12 positions agree with TRBD1. V lost 4 bases and J lost 6; bases outside the gene matches: 7. The CDR3 runs 16 residues. Per the germline V gene, CDR1 is MNHEY and CDR2 is SVGEGT.

This chain joins TRBV7-9 and TRBJ2-1, with D uncertain. CDR1 is SEHNR and CDR2 is FQNEAQ in the germline V gene (reference sequence). This CDR3 contains 16 residues. V was trimmed by 2 bases and J by 2 bases, leaving 13 bases between them. The DNA for the CDR3 is TGTGCCAGCAGCTTATCAGCATCCCCCACCTACAATGAGCAGTTCTTC. Protein sequence: CASSLSASPTYNEQFF.

The genes are TRBV7-2 and TRBJ1-1; D ambiguous. Germline CDR1 and CDR2: SGHTA and FQGNSA. The ends were cut back, 2 bases at V and 3 bases at J, with 4 bases in the middle. The CDR3 has 12 residues. CDR3 sequence reads: CASSLQDTEAFF. The CDR3 bases are TGTGCCAGCAGCTTACAGGACACTGAAGCTTTCTTT.

The genes are TRBV4-2 and TRBJ1-6; unclear D gene. Germline V gives CDR1 LGHNA, CDR2 YNFKEQ. The CDR3 is made up of 14 amino acids. V was shortened by 0 bases and J by 7 bases, with 7 bases between the two germline ends. The CDR3: CASSQEGSNSPLHF. The CDR3 bases are TGTGCCAGCAGCCAAGAAGGGAGCAATTCACCCCTCCACTTT.

The chain carries TRBV5-1 and TRBJ1-4; tentative D call: TRBD1 (5 bases). Trimming took off 7 bases at V and 8 bases at J, with 18 bases between the two ends. The germline CDR1 and CDR2 sequences are SGHRS and YFSETQ. The CDR3 is made up of 14 amino acids. In DNA form, the CDR3 reads TGCGCCAGCCAGCTTCTTCCAGGGCAGGAAAAACTGTTTTTT. Translated: CASQLLPGQEKLFF.

The rearrangement uses TRBV27 and TRBJ2-3; TRBD2 matches 12 bases. Germline V gene sequence: CDR1 MNHEY, CDR2 SMNVEV (reference sequence). The V and J ends lost 2 bases and 3 bases, in that order; junction bases with no gene match: 3. This CDR3 is 16 amino acids long. CDR3 nucleotide sequence: TGTGCCAGCAGTTTAGTAGGGACTAGCGGGACAGATACGCAGTATTTT. It yields the protein CASSLVGTSGTDTQYF.

V is TRBV9 and J is TRBJ1-4; D gene ambiguous. The CDR3 sequence is 15 residues long. V shed 4 bases and J shed 3 bases, with 13 bases lying between them. Germline V gene sequence: CDR1 SGDLS, CDR2 YYNGEE. CDR3 in amino acids: CASSIGEGSNEKLFF. CDR3 DNA sequence: TGTGCCAGCAGCATCGGTGAAGGCTCTAATGAAAAACTGTTTTTT.

The J gene is TRBJ1-6, the V gene TRBV27; 7 bases line up with TRBD1. Germline V gene sequence: CDR1 MNHEY, CDR2 SMNVEV (reference sequence). V lost 7 bases, J lost 7 bases, and 10 bases stayed unmatched. There are 15 residues in the CDR3. CDR3: CASTLNRGENSPLHF. CDR3 coding DNA: TGTGCCAGCACCCTCAACAGGGGAGAGAATTCACCCCTCCACTTT.

Remarks on this clone: At one end the junction does not follow the germline gene, possibly because of a read error. For the CDR3, the DNA is TGCGCCAGCAGCCTGGGGCGAGGGGGCGACAGGACGTTTAATTCACCCCCCCACTTT. Translating it yields CASSLGRGGDRTFNSPPHF. The chain carries TRBV4-1 and TRBJ1-6; 7 positions match TRBD1. Germline CDR1 and CDR2: MGHRA and YSYEKL. The length of the CDR3 is 19 residues.

The rearrangement uses TRBV7-8 and TRBJ2-5; 8 nucleotides agree with TRBD2. The trim removed 4 bases at V and 5 bases at J, leaving 9 bases unmatched. The CDR3 spans 15 residues. Germline CDR1 SGHVS, CDR2 FQNEAQ. CDR3 sequence: CASSSRRGGRETQYF. The CDR3 DNA follows: TGTGCCAGCAGCTCCCGCCGGGGGGGTCGGGAGACCCAGTACTTC.

The V and J genes are TRBV20-1 and TRBJ2-5, with D maybe TRBD1 (5 bases). Trimming stripped 3 bases from V and 10 bases from J, with 12 bases between. The CDR3 length is 11 residues. CDR1 is DFQATT, CDR2 SNEGSKA, per germline (reference sequence). The DNA of the CDR3 is TGCAGTGCTAGCCACCAGGGCGGCCAGTACTTC. Its protein product is CSASHQGGQYF.

The chain carries TRBV29-1 and TRBJ1-4; the match to TRBD1 covers 10 bases. V was pared by 4 bases and J by 7 bases, with 9 bases of the junction left unmatched. CDR1 is SQVTM and CDR2 is ANQGSEA in the germline V gene. The CDR3 is 15 amino acids. The CDR3 bases are TGCAGCGTTGGTTCGTTCGACAGGGGGCCTGAAAAACTGTTTTTT. Protein: CSVGSFDRGPEKLFF.

This clone appeared a single time. The chain uses TRBV9 and TRBJ1-2; 10 bases fit TRBD1. The junction had 8 bases not matched to a gene; V was cut back by 1 base and J by 14 bases. Per the germline V gene, CDR1 is SGDLS and CDR2 is YYNGEE. The CDR3 totals 13 residues. The CDR3 region is CASSVRPGQGLTF. CDR3 nucleotides: TGTGCCAGCAGCGTACGGCCGGGACAGGGGTTAACCTTC.

The chain links TRBV6-5 to TRBJ1-5; D unresolved. This CDR3 has 13 residues. Germline V lookup: CDR1 MNHEY, CDR2 SVGAGI. Trimming removed 0 bases from V and 9 bases from J, with 9 bases in between. CDR3 coding DNA: TGTGCCAGCAGTTACTCAGGGATTTCGCCCCAGCATTTT. Residues: CASSYSGISPQHF.